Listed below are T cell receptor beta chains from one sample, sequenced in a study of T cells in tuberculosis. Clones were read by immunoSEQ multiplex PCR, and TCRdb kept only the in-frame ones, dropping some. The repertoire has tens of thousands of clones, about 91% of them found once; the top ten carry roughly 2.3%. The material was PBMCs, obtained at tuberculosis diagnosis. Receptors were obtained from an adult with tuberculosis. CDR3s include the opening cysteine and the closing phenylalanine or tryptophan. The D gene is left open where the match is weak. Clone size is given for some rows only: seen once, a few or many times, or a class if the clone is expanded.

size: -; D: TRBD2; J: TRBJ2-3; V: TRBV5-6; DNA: TGTGCCAGCAGCACCGGGACTAGCGGTGTAGGGTCGGATACGCAGTATTTT; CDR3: CASSTGTSGVGSDTQYF
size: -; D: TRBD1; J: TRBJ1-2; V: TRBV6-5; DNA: TGTGCCAGCAGACTCAATCCAGGGGGTGATGGCTACACCTTC; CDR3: CASRLNPGGDGYTF
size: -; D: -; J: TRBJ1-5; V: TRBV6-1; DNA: TGTGCCAGCAGGGGGGCCGGCCAGCCCCAGCATTTT; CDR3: CASRGAGQPQHF
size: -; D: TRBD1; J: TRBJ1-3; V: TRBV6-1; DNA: TGTGCCAGCAGTGGGGACGACAGGGTCGGTGGAAACACCATATATTTT; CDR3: CASSGDDRVGGNTIYF
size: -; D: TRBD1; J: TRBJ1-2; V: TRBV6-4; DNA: TGTGCCAGCAGTAAAGGAGGACAGGGTATGAGTGGCTACACCTTC; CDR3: CASSKGGQGMSGYTF
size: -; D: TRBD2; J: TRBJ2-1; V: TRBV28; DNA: TGTGCCAGCAGTTTAGGGACTAGCGGGGGAATTTGGGGTGAGCAGTTCTTC; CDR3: CASSLGTSGGIWGEQFF
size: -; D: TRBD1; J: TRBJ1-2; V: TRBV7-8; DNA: TGTGCCAGCAGCCCAGGACAGGGTGGCTATGGCTACACCTTC; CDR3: CASSPGQGGYGYTF
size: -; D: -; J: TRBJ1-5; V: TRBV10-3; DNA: TGTGCCATCAAGGACATAAATAGCAATCAGCCCCAGCATTTT; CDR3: CAIKDINSNQPQHF
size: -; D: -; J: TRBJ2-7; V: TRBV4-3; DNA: TGCGCCAGCAGCCAAGCAGTTGCCAGAAACTACGAGCAGTACTTC; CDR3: CASSQAVARNYEQYF
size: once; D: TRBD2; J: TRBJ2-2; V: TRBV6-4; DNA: TGTGCCAGCAGTGACTCCCAGGGGACTAGTAGGCCCGGGGAGCTGTTTTTT; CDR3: CASSDSQGTSRPGELFF
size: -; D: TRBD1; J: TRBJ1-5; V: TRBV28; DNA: TGTGCCAGCAGTTTTGGGACAGGGACTCCCTATAGCAATCAGCCCCAGCATTTT; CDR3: CASSFGTGTPYSNQPQHF
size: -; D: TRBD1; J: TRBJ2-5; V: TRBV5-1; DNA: TGCGCCAGCAGCTTTACCGGGACAGGGGAAGAGACCCAGTACTTC; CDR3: CASSFTGTGEETQYF
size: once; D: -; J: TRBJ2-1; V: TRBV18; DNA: TGTGCCAGCTCAACCAACGGGGGTGAGCAGTTCTTC; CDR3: CASSTNGGEQFF
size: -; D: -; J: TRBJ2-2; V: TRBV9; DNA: TGTGCCAGCAGCGGCCTAGCCAGAAGGGACGGGGAGCTGTTTTTT; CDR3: CASSGLARRDGELFF
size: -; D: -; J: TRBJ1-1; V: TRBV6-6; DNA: TGTGCCAGCAGTTATTCAGGAGGCACTGAAGCTTTCTTT; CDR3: CASSYSGGTEAFF
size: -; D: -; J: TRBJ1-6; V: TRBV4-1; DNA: TGCGCCAGCAGCCAAGATTCTTTTAATAATTCACCCCTCCACTTT; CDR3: CASSQDSFNNSPLHF
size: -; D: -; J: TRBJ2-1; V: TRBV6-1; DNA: TGTGCCAGCAGTGGACGGAGGACCTCCTACAATGAGCAGTTCTTC; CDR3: CASSGRRTSYNEQFF
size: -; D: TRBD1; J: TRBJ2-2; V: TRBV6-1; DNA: TGTGCCAGCAGTGAAGCCTCAGGGGGCACCGGGGAGCTGTTTTTT; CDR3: CASSEASGGTGELFF
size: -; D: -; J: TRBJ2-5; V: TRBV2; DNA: TGTGCCAGCAGTCGGACTGCAAACCTTAGGGAGACCCAGTACTTC; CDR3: CASSRTANLRETQYF
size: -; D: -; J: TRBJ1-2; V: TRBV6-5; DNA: TGTGCCAGCAGTTACTCTCACGGTTATGGCTACACCTTC; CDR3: CASSYSHGYGYTF
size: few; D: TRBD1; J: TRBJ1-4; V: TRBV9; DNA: TGTGCCAGCAGCCCCGGGACAGGCCCTAATGAAAAACTGTTTTTT; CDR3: CASSPGTGPNEKLFF
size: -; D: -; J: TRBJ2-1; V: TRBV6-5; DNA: TGTGCCAGCAGTTACTCGGGCAGCTCCTACAATGAGCAGTTCTTC; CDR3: CASSYSGSSYNEQFF
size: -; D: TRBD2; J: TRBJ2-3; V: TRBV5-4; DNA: TGTGCCAGCACGAGCGGGGGGGATACAGATACGCAGTATTTT; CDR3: CASTSGGDTDTQYF
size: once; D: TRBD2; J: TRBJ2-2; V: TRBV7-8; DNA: TGTGCCAGCAGCTTAGGCGGGGGGTGGGGCACCGGGGAGCTGTTTTTT; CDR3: CASSLGGGWGTGELFF
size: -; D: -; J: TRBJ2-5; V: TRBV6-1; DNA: TGTGCCAGCATTTCCACGGGACTCTGGGGGACCCAGTACTTC; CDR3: CASISTGLWGTQYF
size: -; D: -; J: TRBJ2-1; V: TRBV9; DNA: TGTGCCAGTGGATCGGGGGATGAGCAGTTCTTC; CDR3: CASGSGDEQFF
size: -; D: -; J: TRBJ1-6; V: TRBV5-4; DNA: TGTGCCAGCAGCTTGGACAGGGCTTCACCCCTCCACTTT; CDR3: CASSLDRASPLHF
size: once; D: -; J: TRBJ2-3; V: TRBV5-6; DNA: TGTGCCAGCAGCCCCGTATCGGGGGGCACAGATACGCAGTATTTT; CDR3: CASSPVSGGTDTQYF
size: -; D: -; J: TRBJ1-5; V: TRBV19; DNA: TGTGCCAGTAGTTTTGGGACAAAAAGCAATCAGCCCCAGCATTTT; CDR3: CASSFGTKSNQPQHF
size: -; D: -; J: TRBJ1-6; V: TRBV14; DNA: TGTGCCAGCAGCCAAGGGCCTTTGCATAATTCACCCCTCCACTTT; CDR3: CASSQGPLHNSPLHF
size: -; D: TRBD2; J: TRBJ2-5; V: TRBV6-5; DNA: TGTGCCAGCAGCTCACTAGCGGGATACCAAGAGACCCAGTACTTC; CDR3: CASSSLAGYQETQYF
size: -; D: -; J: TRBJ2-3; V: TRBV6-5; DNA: TGTGCCAGCAGTTTTTCGACCGGGGGTACGCAGTATTTT; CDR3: CASSFSTGGTQYF